This T cell receptor (beta chain) was sequenced in a study of beta chain features in type 1 diabetes. General study points: Across all four CD4+ subsets, people with type 1 diabetes showed modestly shorter TCRB CDR3s.

Expressed TCRB transcripts were sequenced after all isolated RNA was converted to cDNA. Average reads for naive, central memory and regulatory T cell samples were several million. Produced via immunoSEQ multiplex PCR; TCRdb's table is partial and in-frame only. The sample lists 300,000 or so clones, approximately 12% seen once, with roughly 0.015% in the top ten. Note on this clone: The target antigen is unknown.

The receptor comes from a woman between 18 and 29 years old with type 1 diabetes. The sequenced material came from naive CD4+ T cells from blood.

The CDR3 is CASSSQSGLNNEQFF. For the CDR3, the DNA is TGTGCCAGCAGCTCCCAGTCGGGACTCAACAATGAGCAGTTCTTC. The chain is built from TRBV7-3 and TRBJ2-1; tentative D call: TRBD2 (6 bases). CDR3 length: 15 residues. Germline-derived CDR1 and CDR2 are SGHTA and FQGTGA. Trimming left V 4 bases short and J 5 bases short, with 15 bases between.